Here is one T cell receptor beta chain with its context. Its specific antigen is unknown. This specimen comes from a study of T cells expressing NK-cell markers (TCRdb year 2020). For context, the study as a whole: Three sorted T-cell subsets (CD3+CD56+NKG2C+, CD3+CD56+NKG2C- and CD3+CD56-NKG2C+) from several donors had their TCR beta-chain repertoires profiled. Among the eight sequenced donors, only one was HCMV-seronegative, while the other seven were HCMV-seropositive. All eight donors whose samples were sequenced were randomly selected healthy volunteers, three of them men and five women. Illumina HiSeq 2000/2500, MiSeq or NextSeq was used to sequence libraries as 2 x 150 bp reads.

A commercial ELISA kit detecting HCMV-specific IgG in serum was used to determine HCMV serostatus. Ficoll density gradient centrifugation was used to isolate peripheral blood mononuclear cells from blood. Results and caveats for the whole study, not just this receptor: For five or six donors, the dominant CD3+CD56+NKG2C+ clonotypes were among the top 10 CD8+ clonotypes and accounted for roughly 1.0-7.5% of CD8+ T cells. Those dominant clonotypes were again the most abundant among CD3+CD56-NKG2C+ cells in a handful of donors, at about 28.3-65%. It remained unclear whether the expanded NKG2C-expressing T cell clones were specific for HCMV antigens.

Sequences DFQATT (CDR1) and SNEGSKA (CDR2) are obtained from the germline V gene (reference sequence). From the cysteine up to the phenylalanine, the CDR3 has a length of 12 residues. No coding sequence is recorded. The instrument was an Illumina HiSeq 2000. TCR beta cDNA libraries were prepared using 5'RACE template switching, which introduced a universal primer site and unique molecular identifiers. cDNA synthesis was primed from the TCR beta constant segment, followed by two successive PCR amplification steps. The published analysis was carried out like this. MIGEC was used to demultiplex reads and group reads by UMI, and MiTCR was used to assemble and quantify clonotypes. Only TCR cDNA sequences supported by at least two reads were kept to exclude erroneous sequences. The tcR package was used for downstream repertoire analysis, and clonotypes were matched across fractions by CDR3 nucleotide sequence plus V segment. VDJmatch was used to annotate antigen specificity against VDJdb, with one amino acid substitution in CDR3 allowed. TCRdb reanalyzed the reads, keeping one entry per CDR3 protein sequence and omitting DNA. These V and J calls derive from TCRdb rather than the authors' analysis. The sample has 400,000 to 450,000 distinct CDR3 sequences on record. The ten largest clonotypes hold 7.3% of the sample.

The clonotype comes from a woman between 18 and 69 years old in good health. The sample was blood T cells: a sorted CD56 or NKG2C T cell subset, CD4+ or CD8+ T cells, or bulk PBMC T cells (not recorded which). In this chain, TRBV20-1 is recombined with TRBJ2-7; the TRBD2 assignment by TCRdb is unverifiable without DNA. The CDR3 sequence is CSGDSGIYEQYF.